Listed here are 31 T cell receptor beta chains from one sample, sequenced in a study of tumor-infiltrating lymphocytes in primary liver carcinoma. Unsorted bulk tissue of roughly 20-31 mg yielded co-extracted RNA and DNA. TCR beta cDNA was reverse-transcribed from 500 to 550 ng of total RNA. The reaction used a constant-region primer and ProtoScript II reverse transcriptase. TCR beta libraries came from three nested multiplex PCR rounds using slightly modified ARM-PCR. Two initial PCR rounds of about 11 cycles each paired TRBV1-TRBV30 forward primers with a C-beta reverse primer. One entry per CDR3 protein results from TCRdb running MiXCR on the multiplex PCR reads. This sample carries roughly 20,000 distinct CDR3 sequences, about 80% of them seen once, and the ten largest clones take 40%. The sequenced sample was liver tumor tissue from sampling region 1. The subset: tumor region T1, superior pole. The receptors stem from a woman in her 30s with primary liver carcinoma and hepatitis B virus infection.

This clonotype turned up a few times. The CDR3 DNA follows: TGTGCCAGCAGTCTCATGGGACTGAACACCGGGAAGTTGTTTTTT. This gives the protein CASSLMGLNTGKLFF. V and J are TRBV6-5 and TRBJ2-2, with D possibly being TRBD2 (6 bases). The germline V gene encodes CDR1 MNHEY and CDR2 SVGAGI. The CDR3 has 15 amino acids. Trimming pared 5 bases from V and 15 bases from J, leaving 25 bases between.

As regards this clonotype: In this CDR3 the conserved last residue, phenylalanine or tryptophan, is missing, so a read error is likely. CDR3 sequence: CASSLDGGNEQFL. The CDR3 DNA is TGCGCCAGCAGCTTGGACGGGGGCAATGAGCAGTTCTTA. V and J are TRBV5-8 and TRBJ2-1, with D possibly being TRBD2 (6 bases). Germline V gene lookup returns CDR1 SGHTS and CDR2 YDEGEE. The CDR3 loop spans 13 amino acids.

For this clonotype: A junction end diverges from the germline sequence, so it may reflect a read error. The V gene is TRBV6-1, the J gene TRBJ2-5; D is unresolved. Germline CDR1 and CDR2: MNHNS and SASEGT. This CDR3 is built from 14 residues. CDR3 coding DNA: TGTGCCAGCAGTAATCTGGCGGACCAAGAGACCCAGTACTTT. Its protein is CASSNLADQETQYF.

As concerns this clonotype: This CDR3 is missing its conserved last phenylalanine or tryptophan, likely due to a read error. V is TRBV12-3 or TRBV12-4 and J is TRBJ1-3, with D hard to call. The CDR3 runs 12 residues. V lost 8 bases and J 3 bases, leaving 8 bases between the germline ends. The CDR3 loop is CASRLGGNTIYL. CDR3 coding DNA: TGTGCCAGCCGCCTTGGTGGAAACACCATATATCTT.

In the case of this clonotype: Without the conserved terminal phenylalanine or tryptophan, this CDR3 likely stems from a read error. The V call is TRBV12-3 or TRBV12-4, the J call TRBJ1-6; the D is unclear. This CDR3 is built from 12 residues. V was cut by 10 bases and J by 13 bases, with 17 bases left in between. CDR3 sequence: CAISFGRAPLHS. CDR3 DNA: TGTGCCATTAGTTTTGGGAGGGCTCCCCTCCACTCT.

Notes on this clonotype: Germline and junction disagree at one end, which may indicate a read error. The chain employs TRBV14 and TRBJ1-2, with unresolved D. Germline V gene lookup returns CDR1 SGHDN and CDR2 FVKESK. The CDR3 sequence is 13 residues long. The chain's CDR3 is CASCHPQLGGYTF. CDR3 in DNA: TGTGCCAGCTGCCATCCCCAGCTGGGTGGATACACATTC.

The V and J genes are TRBV6-2 or TRBV6-3 and TRBJ2-3; D tentatively reads TRBD1 or TRBD2 (5 bases each). V shed 2 bases and J shed 14 bases, with 29 bases lying between them. Per germline, CDR1 MNHEY and CDR2 SVGEGT. The CDR3 spans 17 residues. The CDR3: CASSYEMRGLRGDTLYF. The CDR3 DNA reads TGTGCCAGCAGTTACGAGATGCGCGGACTTAGGGGAGATACGTTGTATTTT.

As to this clonotype: A read error may produce the germline difference seen at one junction end. In DNA form, the CDR3 reads TGTGCCAGCAGCCGGAGGCAGGCCTCCTACAATGAACAGATCTTC. Its protein is CASSRRQASYNEQIF. The chain couples TRBV11-1 to TRBJ2-1; weak D call: TRBD2 (5 bases). Germline V lookup: CDR1 SGHAT, CDR2 FQDESV (reference sequence). The CDR3 runs 15 residues.

This clonotype was observed many times. The chain is built from TRBV19 and TRBJ2-1; D remains unclear. The CDR3 sequence is 12 residues long. Germline CDR1 is LNHDA and CDR2 is SQIVND (reference sequence). V shed 5 bases and J shed 10 bases, with 12 bases lying between them. CDR3: CASSEAAREQFF. Here the CDR3 DNA reads TGTGCCAGTAGTGAGGCGGCCCGCGAGCAGTTCTTC.

In the case of this clonotype: One end of the junction varies from germline; a read error may be responsible. This chain uses TRBV4-3 with TRBJ2-1; the D is unclear. The CDR3 sequence is 14 residues long. CDR1 is LGHNA and CDR2 is YSLEER in the germline V gene. CDR3: CASSHTDLVNEQFF. The CDR3 nucleotides read TGCGCTAGCAGTCACACAGATTTGGTCAATGAGCAGTTCTTC.

For this clonotype: A junction end diverges from the germline sequence, so it may reflect a read error. This rearrangement joins TRBV5-4 to TRBJ2-3, with a weak D call TRBD1 (5 bases). The CDR3 loop spans 16 amino acids. Looked up from germline, CDR1 is SGHNT and CDR2 is YYREEE (reference sequence). The CDR3: CASSVRTPSTHRYAVF. Here the CDR3 DNA reads TGTGCCAGCAGCGTACGGACACCCTCCACCCACAGATACGCAGTATTT.

This clonotype was picked up a small number of times. An end of the junction does not agree with germline; a read error may underlie this. The V and J genes are TRBV28 and TRBJ2-3, with 7 bases aligning to TRBD1. The CDR3 has 17 residues. CDR1 MDHEN and CDR2 SYDVKM come from the germline V gene. Here the CDR3 DNA reads TGTGCCAGCAGTTTCGCAGAACAGGGGCGATTGACAGATACGCTGTATTTT. Amino acid sequence: CASSFAEQGRLTDTLYF.

The chain has TRBV11-3 and TRBJ2-1; 14 bases are shared with TRBD2. Germline V gene data show CDR1 as SGHNT and CDR2 as YENEEA. The CDR3 contains 19 residues. The V segment lost 1 base and the J segment 4 bases; nucleotides outside the gene matches: 9. The CDR3 sequence is CASSLGGTSGSLVYNEQFF. In DNA, the CDR3 is TGTGCCAGCAGCTTAGGCGGGACTAGCGGGAGTCTGGTATACAATGAGCAGTTCTTC.

Notes on this clonotype: The conserved phenylalanine or tryptophan normally closing the CDR3 is absent here, so this likely arose from a read error. It is unclear where the CDR3 begins or ends on the DNA, so no DNA is shown, and the CDR3 is as TCRdb lists it. The chain combines TRBV6-1 with TRBJ1-1. The CDR3 length is 12 residues, termini included. Germline CDR1 is MNHNS and CDR2 is SASEGT. The chain's CDR3 is CASSGWSTEAVS.

In regard to this clonotype: A read error may account for a junction end that differs from germline. The J gene is TRBJ1-5, the V gene TRBV6-6; 9 bases fit TRBD1. The CDR3 is made up of 14 amino acids. The germline CDR1 and CDR2 sequences are MNHNY and SVGAGI (reference sequence). The CDR3 bases are TGTGCCAGCCGGACAGGGGTAGGGGAACAGCCCCAACATTTT. It is translated as CASRTGVGEQPQHF.

As regards this clonotype: At one of its ends the junction is not consistent with the germline gene, which may arise from a read error. The rearrangement joins TRBV11-2 to TRBJ2-1, with TRBD2 identical over 7 bases. Germline lookup yields CDR1 SGHAT and CDR2 FQNNGV. CDR3 length: 16 amino acids. CDR3 residues: CTSSFGGGGVGNEQFF. In DNA, the CDR3 is TGTACCAGCTCATTTGGAGGCGGGGGAGTGGGCAATGAGCAGTTCTTC. The complete variable domain, with remaining parts taken from reference TRBV11-2 and TRBJ2-1, reads EAGVAQSPRYKIIEKRQSVAFWCNPISGHATLYWYQQILGQGPKLLIQFQNNGVVDDSQLPKDRFSAERLKGVDSTLKIQPAKLEDSAVYLCTSSFGGGGVGNEQFFGPGTRLTVL.

This clonotype appeared many times. This chain links TRBV11-2 with TRBJ2-1; 7 nucleotides agree with TRBD1. This CDR3 is 15 amino acids long. Trimming at V came to 3 bases and at J to 9 bases, leaving 11 bases not matched to a gene. Germline V gene sequence: CDR1 SGHAT, CDR2 FQNNGV. The CDR3 nucleotides are TGTGCCAGCAGCTTGCCGGGATTATGGGACAGTGAGCAGTTCTTC. Translation gives CASSLPGLWDSEQFF. Variable domain in full (rest from reference TRBV11-2 and TRBJ2-1): EAGVAQSPRYKIIEKRQSVAFWCNPISGHATLYWYQQILGQGPKLLIQFQNNGVVDDSQLPKDRFSAERLKGVDSTLKIQPAKLEDSAVYLCASSLPGLWDSEQFFGPGTRLTVL.

The genes are TRBV7-9 and TRBJ2-1; TRBD2 aligns across 11 bases. In germline, CDR1 is SEHNR, CDR2 FQNEAQ (reference sequence). There are 16 residues in the CDR3. CDR3 sequence (DNA): TGTACCAACAGCTTAGGGACTAGCGGAGCTAGGAATGAGCAGTTCTTC. Protein: CTNSLGTSGARNEQFF.

With regard to this clonotype: No conserved phenylalanine or tryptophan is present at the end of the CDR3, so a read error is the likely explanation. The limits of the CDR3 on the DNA are not certain, so only TCRdb's listed CDR3 is given. The chain has TRBV21-1 and TRBJ2-7. TRBV21-1 is designated a pseudogene. The CDR3 contains 12 residues when both ends are counted. CDR3 residues: CASSKGSYEQYL.

The rearrangement joins TRBV10-3 to TRBJ2-1; no clear D. The CDR3 is made up of 13 amino acids. Looked up from germline, CDR1 is ENHRY and CDR2 is SYGVKD. Trimming shortened V by 4 bases and J by 8 bases, and 12 bases separated the two germline ends. CDR3 region: CAISAAPLDEQFF. The CDR3 bases are TGTGCCATCAGTGCTGCCCCCTTGGATGAGCAGTTCTTC.

As for this clonotype: The conserved phenylalanine or tryptophan normally closing the CDR3 is absent here, so this likely arose from a read error. It is unclear where the CDR3 begins or ends on the DNA, so no DNA is shown, and the CDR3 is as TCRdb lists it. The V and J genes are TRBV7-8 and TRBJ1-5; the table's D call, TRBD1, was not checked against the DNA. Germline V gene data show CDR1 as SGHVS and CDR2 as FQNEAQ. The CDR3 numbers 15 amino acids, ends counted. CDR3: CASSLTGQVGQPRHY.

The V gene is TRBV5-1, the J gene TRBJ2-1; D call uncertain. The J call is in doubt because the DNA end fits TRBJ2-7 better. CDR3 length equals 16 residues. Looked up from germline, CDR1 is SGHRS and CDR2 is YFSETQ. The CDR3 DNA reads as TGCGCCAGCACCCCGCCCCCATACTATTCCTACAATGAGCAGTACTTC. It codes for CASTPPPYYSYNEQYF.

The chain employs TRBV5-1 and TRBJ2-7, with a possible D match to TRBD2 (5 bases). With 0 bases removed from V and 10 bases from J, the gap between germline ends came to 26 bases. There are 17 residues in the CDR3. The germline V gene has CDR1 SGHRS and CDR2 YFSETQ. CDR3 nucleotides: TGCGCCAGCAGCTTGGGGAGACTCCACAAAGGAGGTTCCGATCAGTACTTC. Translation gives CASSLGRLHKGGSDQYF.

The rearrangement links TRBV4-3 to TRBJ2-7, with 7 bases fitting TRBD2. The CDR3 loop spans 18 amino acids. Losses at the gene ends were 7 bases for V and 7 bases for J; bases not matched to a gene: 25. Germline V gene sequence: CDR1 LGHNA, CDR2 YSLEER. This chain's CDR3 is CASNRAVTGGHISYEQYF. The CDR3 nucleotides read TGCGCCAGCAACCGAGCTGTGACGGGGGGTCACATTAGCTATGAGCAGTACTTC.

The V call is TRBV5-1, the J call TRBJ2-5, with D possibly being TRBD2 (5 bases). The CDR3 spans 14 residues. V lost 2 bases and J lost 10, with 18 bases in between. The germline gives CDR1 SGHRS, CDR2 YFSETQ. This CDR3 is CASSFQRTQGSQYF. In DNA, the CDR3 is TGCGCCAGCAGCTTTCAGAGAACCCAAGGGAGCCAGTACTTC.

For this clonotype: Germline and junction disagree at one end, which may indicate a read error. This chain uses TRBV28 with TRBJ2-3; 7 bases are a match to TRBD1. The germline V gene encodes CDR1 MDHEN and CDR2 SYDVKM. This CDR3 has 14 amino acids. CDR3: CVSSWTGFADTQYF. The CDR3 DNA reads as TGTGTCAGCAGTTGGACAGGATTCGCAGATACGCAGTATTTT.

The J gene is TRBJ1-2, the V gene TRBV11-2, with D tentatively TRBD1 (5 bases). Germline V gene data show CDR1 as SGHAT and CDR2 as FQNNGV. V dropped 7 bases and J dropped 9 bases, with 18 bases sitting between them. The CDR3 sequence is 13 residues long. This CDR3 reads CASTQGEGGCYTF. CDR3 in DNA: TGTGCCAGCACTCAGGGTGAGGGTGGATGCTACACCTTC.

There are a few counts of this clonotype. This chain connects TRBV5-6 to TRBJ2-7; D is undetermined. Germline CDR1 is SGHDT and CDR2 is YYEEEE. V lost 2 bases and J 0 bases, leaving 3 bases between the germline ends. This CDR3 has 12 amino acids. Here the CDR3 DNA reads TGTGCCAGCAGCTTCGGCTCCTACGAGCAGTACTTC. This encodes CASSFGSYEQYF. Full variable domain (outside the CDR3, taken from reference TRBV5-6 and TRBJ2-7): DAGVTQSPTHLIKTRGQQVTLRCSPKSGHDTVSWYQQALGQGPQFIFQYYEEEERQRGNFPDRFSGHQFPNYSSELNVNALLLGDSALYLCASSFGSYEQYFGPGTRLTVT.

V gene TRBV11-2 combines with J gene TRBJ2-3; D gene unclear. The germline V gene encodes CDR1 SGHAT and CDR2 FQNNGV. This CDR3 contains 11 residues. Between the trimmed V and J ends, which lost 6 bases and 12 bases, there was a span of 13 bases. CDR3 nucleotide sequence: TGTGCCAGCAGACGCACAGCTACACAGTATTTT. It is translated as CASRRTATQYF.

The V call is TRBV4-3, the J call TRBJ2-1; D remains unclear. CDR3 length: 14 residues. Per germline, CDR1 LGHNA and CDR2 YSLEER. CDR3 nucleotide sequence: TGCATCAGCAGCCACACAGACTTGGTCAATGAGCAGTTCTTC. This codes for CISSHTDLVNEQFF.

Points on this clonotype: Relative to the germline gene, one junction end is altered; a read error may explain this. The V gene is TRBV29-1, the J gene TRBJ2-1, with 7 bases lining up with TRBD2. The germline CDR1 and CDR2 sequences are SQVTM and ANQGSEA. The CDR3 is 13 residues long. The CDR3 coding sequence is TGCAGTGTTGACTGGACTAGAGACAATGAGCAGTCTTTC. Protein sequence: CSVDWTRDNEQSF.